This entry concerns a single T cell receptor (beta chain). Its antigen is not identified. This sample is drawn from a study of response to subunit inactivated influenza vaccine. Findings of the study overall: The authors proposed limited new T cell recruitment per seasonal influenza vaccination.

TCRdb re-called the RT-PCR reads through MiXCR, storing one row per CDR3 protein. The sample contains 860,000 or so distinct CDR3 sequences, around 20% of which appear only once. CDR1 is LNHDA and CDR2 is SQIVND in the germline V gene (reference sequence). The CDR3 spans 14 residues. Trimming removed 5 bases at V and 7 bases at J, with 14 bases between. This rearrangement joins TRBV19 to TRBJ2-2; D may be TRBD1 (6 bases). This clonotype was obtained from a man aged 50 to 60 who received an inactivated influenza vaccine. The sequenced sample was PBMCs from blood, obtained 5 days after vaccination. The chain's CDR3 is CASSVQGLGGELFF. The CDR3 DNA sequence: TGTGCCAGTAGTGTACAGGGCTTGGGCGGGGAGCTGTTTTTT.